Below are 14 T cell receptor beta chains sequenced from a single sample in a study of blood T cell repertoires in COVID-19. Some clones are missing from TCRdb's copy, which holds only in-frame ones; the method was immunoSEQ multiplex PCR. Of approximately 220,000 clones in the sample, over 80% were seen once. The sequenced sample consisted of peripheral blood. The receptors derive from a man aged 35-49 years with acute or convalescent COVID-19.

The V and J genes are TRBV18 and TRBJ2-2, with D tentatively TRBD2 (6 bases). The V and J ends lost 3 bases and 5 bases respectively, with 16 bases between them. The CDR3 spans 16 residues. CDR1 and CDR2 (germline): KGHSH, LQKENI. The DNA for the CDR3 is TGTGCCAGCTCACCCAGTCTGCGGGGCCAAACCGGGGAGCTGTTTTTT. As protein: CASSPSLRGQTGELFF.

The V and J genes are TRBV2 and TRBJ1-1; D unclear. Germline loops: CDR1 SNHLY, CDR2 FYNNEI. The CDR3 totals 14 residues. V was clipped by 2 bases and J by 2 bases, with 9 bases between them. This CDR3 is CASSESAVNTEAFF. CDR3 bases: TGTGCCAGCAGTGAATCGGCGGTTAACACTGAAGCTTTCTTT.

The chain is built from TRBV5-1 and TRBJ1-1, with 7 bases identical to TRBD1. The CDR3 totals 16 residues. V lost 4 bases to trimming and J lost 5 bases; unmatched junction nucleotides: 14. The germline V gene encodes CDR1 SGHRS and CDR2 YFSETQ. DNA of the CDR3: TGCGCCAGCAGCCGTCGAAGGGACAGCCGAGGGACTGAAGCTTTCTTT. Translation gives CASSRRRDSRGTEAFF.

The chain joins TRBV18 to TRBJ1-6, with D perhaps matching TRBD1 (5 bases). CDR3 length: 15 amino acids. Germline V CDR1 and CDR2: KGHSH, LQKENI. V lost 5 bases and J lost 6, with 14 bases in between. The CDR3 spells CASSGQTTINSPLHF. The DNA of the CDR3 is TGTGCCAGCTCAGGACAAACCACAATTAATTCACCCCTCCACTTT.

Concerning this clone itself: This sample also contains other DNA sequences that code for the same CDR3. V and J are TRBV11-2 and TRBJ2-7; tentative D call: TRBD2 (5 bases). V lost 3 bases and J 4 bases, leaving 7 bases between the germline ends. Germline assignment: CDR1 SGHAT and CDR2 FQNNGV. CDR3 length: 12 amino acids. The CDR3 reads CASSFSGYEQYF. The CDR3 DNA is TGTGCCAGCAGCTTTTCGGGGTACGAGCAGTACTTC. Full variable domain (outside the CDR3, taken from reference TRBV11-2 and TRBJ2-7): EAGVAQSPRYKIIEKRQSVAFWCNPISGHATLYWYQQILGQGPKLLIQFQNNGVVDDSQLPKDRFSAERLKGVDSTLKIQPAKLEDSAVYLCASSFSGYEQYFGPGTRLTVT.

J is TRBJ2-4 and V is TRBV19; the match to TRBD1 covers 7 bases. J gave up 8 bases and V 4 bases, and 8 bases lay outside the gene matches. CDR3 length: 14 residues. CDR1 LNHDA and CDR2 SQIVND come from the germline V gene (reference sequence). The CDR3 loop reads CASSTTDRADIQYF. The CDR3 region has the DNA TGTGCCAGTAGTACCACAGACAGGGCAGACATTCAGTACTTC.

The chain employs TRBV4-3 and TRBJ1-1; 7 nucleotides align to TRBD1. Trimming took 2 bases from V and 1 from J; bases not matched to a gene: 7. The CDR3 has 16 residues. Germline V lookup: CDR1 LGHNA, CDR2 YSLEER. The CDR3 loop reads CASSQSSTGKNTEAFF. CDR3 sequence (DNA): TGCGCCAGCAGCCAATCGTCGACAGGGAAGAACACTGAAGCTTTCTTT.

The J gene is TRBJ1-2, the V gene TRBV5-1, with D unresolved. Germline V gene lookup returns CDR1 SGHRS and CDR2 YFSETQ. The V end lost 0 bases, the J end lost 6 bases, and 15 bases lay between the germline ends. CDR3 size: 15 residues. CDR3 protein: CASSLEGYLGDGYTF. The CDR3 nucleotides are TGCGCCAGCAGCTTGGAAGGCTACCTCGGGGATGGCTACACCTTC.

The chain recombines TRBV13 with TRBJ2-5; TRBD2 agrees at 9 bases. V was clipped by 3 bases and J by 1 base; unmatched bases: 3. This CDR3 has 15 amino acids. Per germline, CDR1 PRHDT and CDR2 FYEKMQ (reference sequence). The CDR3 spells CASSFAGGPQETQYF. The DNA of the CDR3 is TGTGCCAGCAGCTTCGCGGGAGGGCCCCAAGAGACCCAGTACTTC.

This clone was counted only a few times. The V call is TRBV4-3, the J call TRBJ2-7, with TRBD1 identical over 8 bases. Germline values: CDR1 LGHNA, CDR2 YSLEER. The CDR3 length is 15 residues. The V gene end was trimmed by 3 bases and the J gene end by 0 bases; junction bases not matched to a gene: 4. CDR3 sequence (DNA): TGCGCCAGCAGCCAGGACAGGGTGAGCTCCTACGAGCAGTACTTC. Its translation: CASSQDRVSSYEQYF.

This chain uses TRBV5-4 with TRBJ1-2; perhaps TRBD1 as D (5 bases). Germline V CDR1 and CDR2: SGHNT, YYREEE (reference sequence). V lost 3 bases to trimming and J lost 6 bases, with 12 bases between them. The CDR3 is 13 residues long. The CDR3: CASSWRDLNGYTF. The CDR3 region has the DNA TGTGCCAGCAGCTGGAGGGACCTTAATGGCTACACCTTC.

The DNA of the CDR3 is TGTGCCAGCAGCTTAGTAGCGGGAGAGACCTACGAGCAGTACTTC. Translated, it gives CASSLVAGETYEQYF. The chain is built from TRBV7-8 and TRBJ2-7, with TRBD2 identical over 9 bases. This CDR3 spans 15 amino acids. Losses at the gene ends were 1 base for V and 2 bases for J; bases not matched to a gene: 3. Germline loops: CDR1 SGHVS, CDR2 FQNEAQ.

CDR3 amino acids: CASSLGLSGGTDTQYF. CDR3 bases: TGTGCCAGCAGCTTAGGTCTTAGCGGGGGCACAGATACGCAGTATTTT. This chain connects TRBV7-9 to TRBJ2-3; TRBD2 matches at 8 bases. The V gene's germline CDR1 is SEHNR and CDR2 FQNEAQ (reference sequence). This CDR3 comprises 16 residues. J gave up 1 base and V 1 base, and 4 bases lay outside the gene matches.

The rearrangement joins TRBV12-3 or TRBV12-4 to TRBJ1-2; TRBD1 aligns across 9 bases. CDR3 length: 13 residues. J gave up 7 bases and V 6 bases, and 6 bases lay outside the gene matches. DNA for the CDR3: TGTGCCAGCAGCTTGGACAGGGGAGGTGGCTACACCTTC. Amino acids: CASSLDRGGGYTF.